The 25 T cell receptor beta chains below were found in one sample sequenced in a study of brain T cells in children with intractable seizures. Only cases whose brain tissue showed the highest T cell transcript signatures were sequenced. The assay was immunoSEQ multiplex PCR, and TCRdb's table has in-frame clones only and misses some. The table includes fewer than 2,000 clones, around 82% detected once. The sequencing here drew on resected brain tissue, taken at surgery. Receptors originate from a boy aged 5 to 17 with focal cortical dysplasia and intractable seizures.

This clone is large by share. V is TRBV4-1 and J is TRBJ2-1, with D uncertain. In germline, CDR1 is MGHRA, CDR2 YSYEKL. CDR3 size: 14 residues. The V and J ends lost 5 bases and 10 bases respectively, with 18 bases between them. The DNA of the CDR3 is TGCGCCAGCAGCTACCCGGGTAGCCGAAGAGAGCAGTTCTTC. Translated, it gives CASSYPGSRREQFF.

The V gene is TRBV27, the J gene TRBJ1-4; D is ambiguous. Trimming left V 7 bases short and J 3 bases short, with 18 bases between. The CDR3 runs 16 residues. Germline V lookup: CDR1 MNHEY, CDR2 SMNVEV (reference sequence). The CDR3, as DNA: TGTGCCAGCAAGGAGTGGAAGGTGGGCCCTAATGAAAAACTGTTTTTT. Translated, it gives CASKEWKVGPNEKLFF.

In nucleotides, the CDR3 is TGTGCCAGCAGCCCCCTTTACGACATGGGACTGTTTTTT. It translates to CASSPLYDMGLFF. The rearrangement links TRBV3-1 (or the pseudogene TRBV3-2) to TRBJ1-4, with D unresolved. CDR3 length equals 13 residues. Trimming shortened V by 4 bases and J by 13 bases, and 16 bases separated the two germline ends. Per germline, CDR1 LGHDT and CDR2 YNNKEL (reference sequence).

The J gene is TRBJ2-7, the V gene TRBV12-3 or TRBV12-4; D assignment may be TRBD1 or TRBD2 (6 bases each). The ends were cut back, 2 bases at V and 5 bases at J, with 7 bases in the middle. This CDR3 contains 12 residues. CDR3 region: CASSLRGDEQYF. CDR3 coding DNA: TGTGCCAGCAGTTTAAGGGGGGACGAGCAGTACTTC.

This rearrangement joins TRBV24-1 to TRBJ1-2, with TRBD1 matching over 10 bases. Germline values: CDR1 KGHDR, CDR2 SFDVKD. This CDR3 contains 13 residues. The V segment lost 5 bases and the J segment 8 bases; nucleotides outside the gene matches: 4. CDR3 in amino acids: CATSGDRGYGYTF. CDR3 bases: TGTGCCACCAGTGGGGACAGGGGTTACGGCTACACCTTC.

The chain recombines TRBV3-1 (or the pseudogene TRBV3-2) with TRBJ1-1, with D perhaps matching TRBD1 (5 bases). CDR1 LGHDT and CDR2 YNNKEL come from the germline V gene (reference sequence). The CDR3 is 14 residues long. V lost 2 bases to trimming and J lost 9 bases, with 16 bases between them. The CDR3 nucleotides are TGTGCCAGCAGCCAAAAGGGAGGACATAGTAAAGCTTTCTTT. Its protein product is CASSQKGGHSKAFF.

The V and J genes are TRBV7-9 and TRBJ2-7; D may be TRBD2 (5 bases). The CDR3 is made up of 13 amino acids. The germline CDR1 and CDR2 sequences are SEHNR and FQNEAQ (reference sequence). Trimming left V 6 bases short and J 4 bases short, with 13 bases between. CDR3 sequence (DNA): TGTGCCAGCAGTTCCAAGGGAGAGTACGAGCAGTACGTC. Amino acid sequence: CASSSKGEYEQYV.

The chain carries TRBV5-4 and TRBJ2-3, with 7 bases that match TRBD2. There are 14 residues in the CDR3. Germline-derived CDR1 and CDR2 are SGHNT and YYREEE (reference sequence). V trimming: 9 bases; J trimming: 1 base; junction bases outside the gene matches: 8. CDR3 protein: CATSFRGGTDTQYF. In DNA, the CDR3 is TGTGCCACCTCCTTTCGGGGGGGCACAGATACGCAGTATTTT. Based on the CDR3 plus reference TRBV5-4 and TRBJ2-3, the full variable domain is ETGVTQSPTHLIKTRGQQVTLRCSSQSGHNTVSWYQQALGQGPQFIFQYYREEENGRGNFPPRFSGLQFPNYSSELNVNALELDDSALYLCATSFRGGTDTQYFGPGTRLTVL.

CDR3 residues: CASSMGRGPEAFF. The CDR3 nucleotides read TGTGCCAGTAGTATGGGGCGGGGGCCTGAAGCTTTCTTT. J is TRBJ1-1 and V is TRBV19; D is possibly TRBD1 (6 bases). Trimming removed 3 bases from V and 6 bases from J, with 11 bases in between. The CDR3 totals 13 residues. The V gene's germline CDR1 is LNHDA and CDR2 SQIVND (reference sequence).

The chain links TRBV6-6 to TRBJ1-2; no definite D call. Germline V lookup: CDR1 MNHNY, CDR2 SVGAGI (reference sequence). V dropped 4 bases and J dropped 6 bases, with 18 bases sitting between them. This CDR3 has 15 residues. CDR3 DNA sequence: TGTGCCAGCAGTTCCAGTGCAGGTATCATGGATGGCTACACCTTC. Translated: CASSSSAGIMDGYTF.

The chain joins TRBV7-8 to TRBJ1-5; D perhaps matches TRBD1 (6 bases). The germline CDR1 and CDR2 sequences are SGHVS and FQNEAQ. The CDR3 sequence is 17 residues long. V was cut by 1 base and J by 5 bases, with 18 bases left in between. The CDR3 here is CASSLGLVGGGYQPQHF. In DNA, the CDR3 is TGTGCCAGCAGCTTAGGCCTGGTGGGGGGCGGCTATCAGCCCCAGCATTTT.

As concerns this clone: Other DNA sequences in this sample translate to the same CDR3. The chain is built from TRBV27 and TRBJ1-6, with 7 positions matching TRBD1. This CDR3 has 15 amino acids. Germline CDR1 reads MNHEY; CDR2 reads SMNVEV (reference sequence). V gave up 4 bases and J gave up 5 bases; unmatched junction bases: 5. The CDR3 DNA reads TGTGCCAGCAGTTCGTGGGACAGAGATAATTCACCCCTCCACTTT. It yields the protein CASSSWDRDNSPLHF.

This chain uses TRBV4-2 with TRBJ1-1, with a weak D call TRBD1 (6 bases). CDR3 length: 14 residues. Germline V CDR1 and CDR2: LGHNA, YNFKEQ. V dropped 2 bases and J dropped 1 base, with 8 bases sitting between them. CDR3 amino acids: CASSQWDKNTEAFF. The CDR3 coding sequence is TGTGCCAGCAGCCAATGGGACAAGAACACTGAAGCTTTCTTT.

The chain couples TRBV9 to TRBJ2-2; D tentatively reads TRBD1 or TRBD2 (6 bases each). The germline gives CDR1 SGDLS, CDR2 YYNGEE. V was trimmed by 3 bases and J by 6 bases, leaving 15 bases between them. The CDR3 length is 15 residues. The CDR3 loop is CASSGTGTGAGELFF. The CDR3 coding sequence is TGTGCCAGCAGCGGAACAGGGACGGGGGCCGGGGAGCTGTTTTTT.

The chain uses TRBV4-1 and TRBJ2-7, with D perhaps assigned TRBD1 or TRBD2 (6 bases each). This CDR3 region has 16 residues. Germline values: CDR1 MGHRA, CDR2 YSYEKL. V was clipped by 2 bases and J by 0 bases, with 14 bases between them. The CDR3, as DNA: TGCGCCAGCAGCCAAACCGCGGGACATGGCTCCTACGAGCAGTACTTC. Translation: CASSQTAGHGSYEQYF.

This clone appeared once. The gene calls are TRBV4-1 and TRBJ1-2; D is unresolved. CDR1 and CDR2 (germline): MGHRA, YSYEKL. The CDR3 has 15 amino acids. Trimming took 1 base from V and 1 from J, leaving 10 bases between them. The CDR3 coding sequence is TGCGCCAGCAGCCAAGGATCCACCATTAACTATGGCTACACCTTC. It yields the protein CASSQGSTINYGYTF.

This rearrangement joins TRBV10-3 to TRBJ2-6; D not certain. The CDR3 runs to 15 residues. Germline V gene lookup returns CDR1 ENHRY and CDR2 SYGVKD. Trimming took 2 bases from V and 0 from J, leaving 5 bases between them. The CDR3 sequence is CAISEDNSGANVLTF. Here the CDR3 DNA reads TGTGCCATCAGTGAGGACAACTCTGGGGCCAACGTCCTGACTTTC.

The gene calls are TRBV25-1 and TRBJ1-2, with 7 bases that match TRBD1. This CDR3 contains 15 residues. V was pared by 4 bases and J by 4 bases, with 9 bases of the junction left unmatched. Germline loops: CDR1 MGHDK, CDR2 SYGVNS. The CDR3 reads CASSGQGGRAYGYTF. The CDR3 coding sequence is TGTGCCAGCAGTGGCCAGGGGGGGCGCGCCTATGGCTACACCTTC.

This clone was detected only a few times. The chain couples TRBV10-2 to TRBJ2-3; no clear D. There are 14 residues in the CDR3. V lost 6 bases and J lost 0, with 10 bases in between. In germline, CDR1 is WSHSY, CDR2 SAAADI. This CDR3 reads CASRVAESTDTQYF. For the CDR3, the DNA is TGCGCCAGCAGGGTGGCAGAGAGCACAGATACGCAGTATTTT.

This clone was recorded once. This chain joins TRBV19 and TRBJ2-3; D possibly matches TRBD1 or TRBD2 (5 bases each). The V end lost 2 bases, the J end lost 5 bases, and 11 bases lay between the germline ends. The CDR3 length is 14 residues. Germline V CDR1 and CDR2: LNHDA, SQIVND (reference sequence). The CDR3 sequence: CASSIQGRGDTQYF. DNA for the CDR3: TGTGCCAGTAGTATACAGGGACGGGGAGATACGCAGTATTTT.

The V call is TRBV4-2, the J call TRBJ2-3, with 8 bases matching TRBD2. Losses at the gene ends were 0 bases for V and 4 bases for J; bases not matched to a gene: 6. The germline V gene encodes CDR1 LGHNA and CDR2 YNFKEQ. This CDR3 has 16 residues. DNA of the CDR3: TGTGCCAGCAGCCAAGATTCAAGCGGGGGCCCAGATACGCAGTATTTT. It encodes CASSQDSSGGPDTQYF.

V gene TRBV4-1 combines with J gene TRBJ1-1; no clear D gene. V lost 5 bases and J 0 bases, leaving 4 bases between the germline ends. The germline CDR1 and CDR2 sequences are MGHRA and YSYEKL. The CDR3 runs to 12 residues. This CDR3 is CASSGLNTEAFF. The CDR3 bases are TGCGCCAGCAGCGGATTGAACACTGAAGCTTTCTTT.

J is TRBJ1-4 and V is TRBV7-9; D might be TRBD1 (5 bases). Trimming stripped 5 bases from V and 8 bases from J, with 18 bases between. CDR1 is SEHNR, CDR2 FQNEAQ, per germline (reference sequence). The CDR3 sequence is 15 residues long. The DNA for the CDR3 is TGTGCCAGCAGCAAAGAGGGGTCCAGGGTCGAAAAACTGTTTTTT. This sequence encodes CASSKEGSRVEKLFF.

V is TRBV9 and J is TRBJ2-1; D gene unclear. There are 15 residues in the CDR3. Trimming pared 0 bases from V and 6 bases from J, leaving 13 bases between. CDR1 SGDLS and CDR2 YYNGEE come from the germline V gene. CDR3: CASSVEGLMGNEQFF. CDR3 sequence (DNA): TGTGCCAGCAGCGTAGAGGGCCTAATGGGCAATGAGCAGTTCTTC. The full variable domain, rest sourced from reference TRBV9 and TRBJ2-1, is DSGVTQTPKHLITATGQRVTLRCSPRSGDLSVYWYQQSLDQGLQFLIQYYNGEERAKGNILERFSAQQFPDLHSELNLSSLELGDSALYFCASSVEGLMGNEQFFGPGTRLTVL.

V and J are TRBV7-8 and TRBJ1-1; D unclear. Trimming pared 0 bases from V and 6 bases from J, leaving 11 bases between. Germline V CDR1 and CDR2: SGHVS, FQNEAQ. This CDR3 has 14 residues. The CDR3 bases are TGTGCCAGCAGCTTAGCAACGCGGCGCCCTGAAGCTTTCTTT. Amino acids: CASSLATRRPEAFF.